The 8 T cell receptor beta chains listed next were all sequenced from one sample in a study of shared clonotypes between healthy human individuals. Naive CD8 isolation took CD45RO-negative cells positively selected for CCR7 and excluded terminally differentiated effector memory CD45RA+ cells. The method was immunoSEQ multiplex PCR; TCRdb's version includes in-frame clones alone and lacks a portion of them. The sample has about 2.1 million clones, roughly 93% seen once. The sequenced sample consisted of naive CD8+ T cells from PBMCs. These receptors were taken from a man younger than 35 in good health. Some clones in this sample may be carry-over from other donors' samples.

J is TRBJ2-1 and V is TRBV9; tentative D call: TRBD1 (6 bases). Germline V lookup: CDR1 SGDLS, CDR2 YYNGEE. V lost 3 bases, J lost 2 bases, and 6 bases lay in between. The CDR3 totals 13 residues. CDR3 residues: CASSGQAYNEQFF. CDR3 DNA: TGTGCCAGCAGCGGACAGGCCTACAATGAGCAGTTCTTC.

This chain links TRBV7-8 with TRBJ2-7; TRBD1 matches 8 bases. V was pared by 5 bases and J by 5 bases, with 14 bases of the junction left unmatched. Germline V gene sequence: CDR1 SGHVS, CDR2 FQNEAQ. This CDR3 is 16 amino acids long. This CDR3 is CASSILQTGEMNEQYF. The CDR3 DNA reads as TGTGCCAGCAGCATCCTCCAGACAGGGGAGATGAACGAGCAGTACTTC.

The chain uses TRBV2 and TRBJ1-1; D uncertain. The CDR3 consists of 16 residues. Trimming took off 6 bases at V and 3 bases at J, with 20 bases between the two ends. CDR1 and CDR2 (germline): SNHLY, FYNNEI. The chain's CDR3 is CASSRKRGFGDTEAFF. CDR3 in DNA: TGTGCCAGCAGCCGAAAACGTGGGTTCGGTGACACTGAAGCTTTCTTT. Variable domain in full (rest from reference TRBV2 and TRBJ1-1): EPEVTQTPSHQVTQMGQEVILRCVPISNHLYFYWYRQILGQKVEFLVSFYNNEISEKSEIFDDQFSVERPDGSNFTLKIRSTKLEDSAMYFCASSRKRGFGDTEAFFGQGTRLTVV.

In the case of this clone: Within the sample, other DNA sequences also encode this same CDR3. The rearrangement joins TRBV9 to TRBJ2-6; TRBD1 might be the D (5 bases). Trimming took 0 bases from V and 2 from J, leaving 9 bases between them. Germline lookup yields CDR1 SGDLS and CDR2 YYNGEE. The length of the CDR3 is 16 residues. The CDR3: CASSVVVGAGANVLTF. CDR3 nucleotides: TGTGCCAGCAGCGTAGTAGTAGGGGCTGGGGCCAACGTCCTGACTTTC. The full variable domain, rest sourced from reference TRBV9 and TRBJ2-6, is DSGVTQTPKHLITATGQRVTLRCSPRSGDLSVYWYQQSLDQGLQFLIQYYNGEERAKGNILERFSAQQFPDLHSELNLSSLELGDSALYFCASSVVVGAGANVLTFGAGSRLTVL.

This chain connects TRBV4-3 to TRBJ2-1; TRBD2 aligns across 8 bases. The CDR3 contains 16 residues. Germline V lookup: CDR1 LGHNA, CDR2 YSLEER. Losses at the gene ends were 0 bases for V and 7 bases for J; bases not matched to a gene: 8. As DNA, the CDR3 is TGCGCCAGCAGCCAAGAGGCGACTAGCGTTGGTAATGAGCAGTTCTTC. Protein product: CASSQEATSVGNEQFF.

This rearrangement joins TRBV7-6 to TRBJ2-1; either TRBD1 or TRBD2 may fit D (6 bases each). Germline V CDR1 and CDR2: SGHVS, FNYEAQ. The CDR3 has 16 amino acids. V lost 1 base, J lost 5 bases, and 15 bases lay in between. The CDR3 loop is CASSLGWGAPHNEQFF. The CDR3 bases are TGTGCCAGCAGCTTAGGTTGGGGGGCGCCCCACAATGAGCAGTTCTTC.

The chain links TRBV25-1 to TRBJ1-2, with D unresolved. The CDR3 runs 10 residues. Germline CDR1 and CDR2: MGHDK and SYGVNS. Trimming pared 6 bases from V and 5 bases from J, leaving 4 bases between. For the CDR3, the DNA is TGTGCCAGCAGGTTTTATGGCTACACCTTC. It specifies CASRFYGYTF.

This clone showed up just once. The chain couples TRBV19 to TRBJ1-4; no firm D call. CDR1 is LNHDA and CDR2 is SQIVND in the germline V gene (reference sequence). This CDR3 is built from 15 residues. Trimming took 5 bases from V and 8 from J, leaving 18 bases between them. The CDR3 nucleotides are TGTGCCAGTAGTGTCGACTTAAACCCCGGAGAAAAACTGTTTTTT. Amino acid sequence: CASSVDLNPGEKLFF.